This TCR beta chain was recovered during a study of blood T cell dynamics during melanoma immunotherapy. For the study at large: Patients with metastatic melanoma got pembrolizumab or nivolumab-ipilimumab as first-line care.

Germline assignment: CDR1 SGHRS and CDR2 YFSETQ. V was pared by 2 bases and J by 4 bases, with 13 bases between. CDR3 length equals 14 residues. General study results and limits: Disease-control patients' PBMC repertoires became either more clonal or more diverse at W3. The study could not tell melanoma-specific clones from general immune activation.

The method was immunoSEQ multiplex PCR; TCRdb's version includes in-frame clones alone and lacks a portion of them. The sample carries tens of thousands of clones, roughly 83% recorded once. Notes on this clone: Its antigen is as yet unknown.

The sample's time point: week 3, after first cycle of checkpoint inhibitor. Response was assessed by RECIST 1.1 at 12 weeks, except a couple of rapid progressors. This TCR was sampled from a human donor with melanoma. This specimen consisted of blood, obtained from a patient treated with checkpoint blockade. This chain uses TRBV5-1 with TRBJ2-7; D not certain. The CDR3 DNA follows: TGCGCCAGCAGCTTCGACGTCCAGCCTTACGAGCAGTACTTC. It encodes CASSFDVQPYEQYF. Full variable domain (outside the CDR3, taken from reference TRBV5-1 and TRBJ2-7): KAGVTQTPRYLIKTRGQQVTLSCSPISGHRSVSWYQQTPGQGLQFLFEYFSETQRNKGNFPGRFSGRQFSNSRSEMNVSTLELGDSALYLCASSFDVQPYEQYFGPGTRLTVT.